This T cell receptor beta chain emerged from a study of beta chain features in type 1 diabetes. The germline V gene encodes CDR1 SGHAT and CDR2 FQNNGV. The CDR3 covers 17 residues. V lost 5 bases to trimming and J lost 0 bases, with 17 bases between them. Study findings and constraints: Moderately but significantly shorter TCRB CDR3s were found in Type 1 diabetes patients in all four CD4+ subsets.

About this clone: Its matching antigen is unknown.

Isolated RNA was reverse transcribed in full, so expressed TCRB transcripts were sequenced. Only in-frame clones appear in the TCRdb table, and some are missing; sequencing was by immunoSEQ multiplex PCR. The sample records hundreds of thousands of clones, roughly a tenth being singletons. The chain carries TRBV11-2 and TRBJ2-1; D is unclear. The clonotype was recovered from a man aged 25 to 45 with type 1 diabetes. Sequenced: naive CD4+ T cells from blood. The CDR3 DNA reads as TGTGCCAGCAGCCCCCGTTGGGTTGCTAGCTCCTACAATGAGCAGTTCTTC. It codes for CASSPRWVASSYNEQFF.